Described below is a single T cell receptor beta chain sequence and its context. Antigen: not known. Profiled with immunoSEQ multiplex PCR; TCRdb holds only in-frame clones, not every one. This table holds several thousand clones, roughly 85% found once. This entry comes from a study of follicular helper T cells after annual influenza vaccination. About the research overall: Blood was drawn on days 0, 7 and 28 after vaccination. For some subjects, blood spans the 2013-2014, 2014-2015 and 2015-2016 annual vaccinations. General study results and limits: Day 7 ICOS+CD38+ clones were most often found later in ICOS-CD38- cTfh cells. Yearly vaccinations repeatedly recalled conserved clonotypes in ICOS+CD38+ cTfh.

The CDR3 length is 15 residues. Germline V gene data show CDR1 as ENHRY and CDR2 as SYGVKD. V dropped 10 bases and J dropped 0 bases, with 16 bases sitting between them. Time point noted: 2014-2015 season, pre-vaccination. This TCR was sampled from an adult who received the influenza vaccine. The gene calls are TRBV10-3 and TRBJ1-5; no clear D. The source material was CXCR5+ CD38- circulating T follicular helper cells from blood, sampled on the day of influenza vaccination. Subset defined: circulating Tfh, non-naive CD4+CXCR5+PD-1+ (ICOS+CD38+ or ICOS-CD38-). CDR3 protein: CASRQAGASNQPQHF. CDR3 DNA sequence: TGTGCCAGCAGACAAGCAGGTGCTAGCAATCAGCCCCAGCATTTT.